This entry is about one T cell receptor (beta chain). Its antigen remains undetermined. Base qualities are not at hand, and no much larger clone is one base apart. Taken with the paper, the label for treatment or condition translates to: in vitro stimulation with specific CMV peptide epitopes to enrich CMV-specific T cells. Sequenced on an Illumina HiSeq 1500. In TCRdb, the public reads were trimmed at Q25 with fastp and aligned with MiXCR, with productive beta chains retained. For every CDR3 protein sequence, its rows merge into one entry that carries the most common genes and DNA. The sample table holds some 310,000 distinct CDR3 sequences, of which roughly 25% were seen once. In total, the top ten clones hold 13% of the sample. These data belong to a study of T cell repertoires in cytomegalovirus infection (dated by TCRdb to the late 2010s). For the wider study: Alongside well-studied HLA-B-restricted epitopes, the peptide stimulations were aimed at recently identified HLA-C-restricted CMV epitopes, whose presentation resists viral immunomodulation. Because public TCR beta signatures pointed to carriage of CMV infection together with the matching HLA type, the HLA type of each donor mattered for the analysis. The research as a whole found: The ex vivo response was dominated by HLA-C-restricted CMV-specific TCR beta clonotypes, which also provided the single most frequent clonotype in two of eight donors. In both this cohort and an independent roughly 330-donor cohort, the cumulative frequency of public TCR beta family members distinguished carriers of CMV infection plus the relevant HLA type.

The CDR3 measures 19 amino acids from cysteine to phenylalanine. Only the CDR3 DNA is retained, 57 bases long and in frame from the first base. CDR1 and CDR2 (LGHNA, YNFKEQ) derive from the germline V gene. Relative to germline, V is missing 0 bases and J is missing 0 bases, with 11 bases of the junction outside any gene match. This sequence uses TRBV4-2 and TRBJ2-3; 8 nucleotides in the junction match TRBD2. The sequenced sample was cultured PBMCs, obtained from culture after CMV antigen stimulation. This receptor was identified in a human donor in good health (CMV status not recorded). Some clones in this sample may be carry-over from other donors' samples. The CDR3 loop reads CASSQEGVVAGSSTDTQYF. The DNA sequence reads TGTGCCAGCAGCCAAGAAGGGGTTGTAGCGGGATCTAGCACAGATACGCAGTATTTT.